Below are 27 T cell receptor beta chains sequenced from a single sample in a study of early T cells in non-severe SARS-CoV-2 infection. TCRdb ran MiXCR on the 5' RACE reads and lists one entry per CDR3 protein. The table has around 30,000 distinct CDR3 sequences, about 6% seen once. The sequenced sample was whole blood. These TCRs come from an adult who was a healthcare worker with PCR-confirmed SARS-CoV-2 infection or an uninfected control (not recorded which).

This chain uses TRBV7-2 with TRBJ2-5; 14 bases agree with TRBD2. Per the germline V gene, CDR1 is SGHTA and CDR2 is FQGNSA. The V segment lost 6 bases and the J segment 5 bases; nucleotides outside the gene matches: 14. This CDR3 region has 18 residues. The CDR3 region has the DNA TGTGCCAGCAGGGCGCGGGCGACTAGCGGGGGGGCTGGTGAGACCCAGTACTTC. This sequence encodes CASRARATSGGAGETQYF.

This clonotype has ten or more counts. This chain connects TRBV12-3 or TRBV12-4 to TRBJ2-1; no firm D call. V was trimmed by 3 bases and J by 2 bases, leaving 11 bases between them. The CDR3 covers 15 residues. CDR3 region: CASSFVLSTYNEQFF. DNA of the CDR3: TGTGCCAGCAGTTTCGTTCTCTCAACCTACAATGAGCAGTTCTTC.

In its sample, this clonotype was seen many times. V gene TRBV20-1 combines with J gene TRBJ1-1, with D possibly TRBD1 on 6 matching bases. Germline assignment: CDR1 DFQATT and CDR2 SNEGSKA (reference sequence). The CDR3 has 13 amino acids. Trimming shortened V by 5 bases and J by 1 base, and 11 bases separated the two germline ends. In DNA form, the CDR3 reads TGCAGTGCTGATAGGACAGCGAACACTGAAGCTTTCTTT. It yields the protein CSADRTANTEAFF.

This clonotype qualifies as medium-sized. CDR3 sequence: CSARDLSLEYNEQFF. In DNA form, the CDR3 reads TGCAGTGCTAGAGATCTATCACTAGAGTACAATGAGCAGTTCTTC. This chain joins TRBV20-1 and TRBJ2-1, with D possibly matching TRBD2 (5 bases). The V and J ends lost 0 bases and 4 bases respectively, with 13 bases between them. CDR1 is DFQATT, CDR2 SNEGSKA, per germline (reference sequence). The CDR3 is 15 residues long.

This clonotype was seen more than once but under ten times. The V call is TRBV6-2 or TRBV6-3, the J call TRBJ1-1; TRBD1 matches at 7 bases. J was trimmed by 3 bases and V by 5 bases; bases with no gene match: 6. The CDR3 loop spans 14 amino acids. Germline CDR1 is MNHEY and CDR2 is SVGEGT. DNA of the CDR3: TGTGCCAGCAGTCAAGAAGGGGGCTACACTGAAGCTTTCTTT. Protein product: CASSQEGGYTEAFF.

This clonotype was observed a few times. This chain uses TRBV7-2 with TRBJ1-1; 8 bases are a match to TRBD1. V shed 5 bases and J 2 bases; nucleotides not matched to a gene: 13. CDR1 SGHTA and CDR2 FQGNSA come from the germline V gene. There are 17 residues in the CDR3. CDR3 in DNA: TGTGCCAGCAGCCCCTACCCAGGGGGCGAACGTAACACTGAAGCTTTCTTT. As protein: CASSPYPGGERNTEAFF.

This clonotype came up many times. The V gene is TRBV10-2, the J gene TRBJ2-3, with TRBD2 matching over 8 bases. This CDR3 is 13 amino acids long. CDR1 WSHSY and CDR2 SAAADI come from the germline V gene. Trimming removed 5 bases from V and 6 bases from J; junction bases left unmatched: 4. CDR3 coding DNA: TGCGCCAGCAGTTCAGCGGGGGTTGATACGCAGTATTTT. Translation: CASSSAGVDTQYF.

Many counts were recorded for this clonotype. This chain joins TRBV7-9 and TRBJ1-5; a weak D match, TRBD1 (5 bases). The CDR3 has 12 residues. Trimming shortened V by 4 bases and J by 11 bases, and 12 bases separated the two germline ends. Per germline, CDR1 SEHNR and CDR2 FQNEAQ (reference sequence). The CDR3 nucleotides read TGTGCCAGCAGCTCCGGATTGGGGGCCCAGCATTTT. Its translation: CASSSGLGAQHF.

This clonotype was seen only a few times. V usage is TRBV3-1 and J usage is TRBJ2-2; 9 bases are shared with TRBD1. Germline V lookup: CDR1 LGHDT, CDR2 YNNKEL (reference sequence). V lost 4 bases and J lost 6; bases outside the gene matches: 6. The CDR3 contains 15 residues. Here the CDR3 DNA reads TGTGCCAGCAGCCGCCGGGACAGGGACGCCGGGGAGCTGTTTTTT. Residues: CASSRRDRDAGELFF.

At least ten counts were recorded for this clonotype. The CDR3 loop is CASSQGQEGYEQYF. In nucleotides, the CDR3 is TGTGCCAGCAGCCAAGGACAGGAGGGCTACGAGCAGTACTTC. The chain employs TRBV3-1 and TRBJ2-7; D tentatively reads TRBD1 or TRBD2 (6 bases each). Germline-derived CDR1 and CDR2 are LGHDT and YNNKEL (reference sequence). This CDR3 is built from 14 residues. Trimming cost V 1 base and J 3 bases, with 10 bases left between them.

This clonotype turned up a few times. The chain has TRBV12-3 or TRBV12-4 and TRBJ1-1; D unresolved. This CDR3 is 15 amino acids long. Trimming took 5 bases from V and 1 from J, leaving 14 bases between them. The CDR3 loop reads CASSPPYYRNTEAFF. The DNA of the CDR3 is TGTGCCAGCAGTCCCCCTTATTACCGGAACACTGAAGCTTTCTTT.

This clonotype was observed at least ten times. This sequence joins TRBV4-1 and TRBJ1-5; 7 nucleotides line up with TRBD1. The V gene's germline CDR1 is MGHRA and CDR2 YSYEKL. The CDR3 totals 17 residues. Trimming removed 0 bases from V and 10 bases from J; junction bases left unmatched: 15. The CDR3 here is CASSQDIGTDRGRPQHF. CDR3 in DNA: TGCGCCAGCAGCCAAGATATTGGGACAGATCGAGGGCGACCCCAGCATTTT.

This clonotype was found a few times. The rearrangement uses TRBV11-2 and TRBJ2-5, with no clear D. Deletions cut 1 base from V and 1 base from J, with 7 bases between. The CDR3 contains 14 residues. Germline V gene lookup returns CDR1 SGHAT and CDR2 FQNNGV. DNA for the CDR3: TGTGCCAGCAGCTTAGTCGTCAGCCAAGAGACCCAGTACTTC. This gives the protein CASSLVVSQETQYF.

This clonotype has ten or more counts. The V and J genes are TRBV18 and TRBJ2-5; 10 positions agree with TRBD2. This CDR3 is 17 amino acids long. The V and J ends lost 0 bases and 5 bases, in that order; junction bases with no gene match: 9. Germline lookup yields CDR1 KGHSH and CDR2 LQKENI. The DNA of the CDR3 is TGTGCCAGCTCACCACCTAGCGGGGGGTCCTCCGGGGAGACCCAGTACTTC. This codes for CASSPPSGGSSGETQYF.

There are a few counts of this clonotype. The rearrangement uses TRBV20-1 and TRBJ1-1; tentatively, D is TRBD1 (6 bases). Trimming stripped 0 bases from V and 4 bases from J, with 12 bases between. This CDR3 region has 14 residues. Germline CDR1 is DFQATT and CDR2 is SNEGSKA (reference sequence). The CDR3 here is CSARDRRGGTEAFF. Here the CDR3 DNA reads TGCAGTGCTAGAGACAGAAGGGGGGGCACTGAAGCTTTCTTT.

The chain carries TRBV6-7 and TRBJ2-3, with unresolved D. TRBV6-7 is identified as an open reading frame with a role that is uncertain. The CDR3 is made up of 16 amino acids. The V and J ends lost 0 bases and 2 bases respectively, with 12 bases between them. This chain's CDR3 is CASSYSANTLTDTQYF. The DNA for the CDR3 is TGTGCCAGCAGTTACTCGGCCAACACCCTCACAGATACGCAGTATTTT.

This clonotype was picked up many times. This sequence joins TRBV12-3 or TRBV12-4 and TRBJ1-5; 9 bases fit TRBD1. J gave up 3 bases and V 5 bases, and 5 bases lay outside the gene matches. This CDR3 comprises 15 residues. CDR3 in DNA: TGTGCCAGCAGTCTCCGGGACAGGGACAATCAGCCCCAGCATTTT. This translates into CASSLRDRDNQPQHF.

This clonotype occurred many times. CDR3 coding DNA: TGCAGTGCTAGAGGGGCAGCTCCGAACACTGAAGCTTTCTTT. Translating gives CSARGAAPNTEAFF. The chain has TRBV20-1 and TRBJ1-1; D is undetermined. Per the germline V gene, CDR1 is DFQATT and CDR2 is SNEGSKA (reference sequence). V shed 1 base and J shed 1 base, with 10 bases lying between them. This CDR3 spans 14 amino acids.

This clonotype was seen ten or more times. This sequence joins TRBV5-6 and TRBJ2-3; D call uncertain. The CDR3 length is 12 residues. The ends were cut back, 6 bases at V and 1 base at J, with 6 bases in the middle. Germline CDR1 and CDR2: SGHDT and YYEEEE. This chain's CDR3 is CASTSGTDTQYF. CDR3 coding DNA: TGTGCCAGCACCTCCGGCACAGATACGCAGTATTTT.

This clonotype was seen ten or more times. The chain is built from TRBV18 and TRBJ1-2, with unresolved D. V was clipped by 0 bases and J by 4 bases, with 9 bases between them. Germline-derived CDR1 and CDR2 are KGHSH and LQKENI. The CDR3 sequence is 14 residues long. The CDR3 sequence is CASSPPTESYGYTF. In nucleotides, the CDR3 is TGTGCCAGCTCACCACCAACCGAAAGCTATGGCTACACCTTC.

This clonotype was counted only a few times. This may come from a read error, since a much larger clone is one base off. The rearrangement links TRBV18 to TRBJ1-2, with TRBD1 as a possible D gene (5 bases). This CDR3 is 13 amino acids long. Germline V lookup: CDR1 KGHSH, CDR2 LQKENI. The CDR3 DNA is TGTGTCAGCTCACCAGGGACGGACTATGGCTACACCTTC. It encodes CVSSPGTDYGYTF.

This clonotype has more than one count but fewer than ten. In DNA form, the CDR3 reads TGTGCCAGCAGTTCAACGGGGCTCTCTGGGGCCAACGTCCTGACTTTC. Translating gives CASSSTGLSGANVLTF. V and J are TRBV28 and TRBJ2-6; D possibly uses TRBD1 or TRBD2 (5 bases each). This CDR3 has 16 amino acids. Germline V CDR1 and CDR2: MDHEN, SYDVKM. Trimming removed 4 bases from V and 0 bases from J, with 10 bases in between.

This clonotype was picked up many times. The rearrangement joins TRBV11-2 to TRBJ2-7; 8 bases are shared with TRBD1. Trimming at V came to 4 bases and at J to 1 base, leaving 9 bases not matched to a gene. The CDR3 contains 16 residues. Germline V CDR1 and CDR2: SGHAT, FQNNGV. The CDR3 sequence is CASSSFRTGKSYEQYF. The CDR3 DNA sequence: TGTGCCAGCAGCTCTTTCCGGACAGGGAAATCCTACGAGCAGTACTTC.

This clonotype was seen ten or more times. The chain carries TRBV30 and TRBJ2-2; D remains ambiguous. The CDR3 is 14 residues long. The germline V and J ends were trimmed by 0 bases and 5 bases, with 10 bases remaining between them. Germline values: CDR1 GTSNPN, CDR2 SVGIG (reference sequence). DNA of the CDR3: TGTGCCTGGAGTGTACAGCAAGAGACCGGGGAGCTGTTTTTT. This translates into CAWSVQQETGELFF.

This sequence joins TRBV29-1 and TRBJ1-1; 7 bases are shared with TRBD1. CDR1 SQVTM and CDR2 ANQGSEA come from the germline V gene. V shed 1 base and J 2 bases; nucleotides not matched to a gene: 10. The CDR3 loop spans 16 amino acids. Here the CDR3 DNA reads TGCAGCGTTGAAGGACTAGACAGGGAATCAAACACTGAAGCTTTCTTT. This sequence encodes CSVEGLDRESNTEAFF. The variable domain in full, completed from reference TRBV29-1 and TRBJ1-1, reads SAVISQKPSRDICQRGTSLTIQCQVDSQVTMMFWYRQQPGQSLTLIATANQGSEATYESGFVIDKFPISRPNLTFSTLTVSNMSPEDSSIYLCSVEGLDRESNTEAFFGQGTRLTVV.

The V call is TRBV7-2, the J call TRBJ2-2; 7 bases match TRBD1. J was trimmed by 0 bases and V by 0 bases; bases with no gene match: 4. Germline-derived CDR1 and CDR2 are SGHTA and FQGNSA. The CDR3 is 17 residues long. CDR3 protein: CASSLATGVTNTGELFF. The CDR3 DNA reads as TGTGCCAGCAGCTTAGCTACAGGGGTCACGAACACCGGGGAGCTGTTTTTT.

This clonotype was found many times. The genes are TRBV5-1 and TRBJ1-6; D remains ambiguous. Between the trimmed V and J ends, which lost 4 bases and 9 bases, there was a span of 14 bases. This CDR3 comprises 14 residues. The germline V gene encodes CDR1 SGHRS and CDR2 YFSETQ. The DNA for the CDR3 is TGCGCCAGCAGCCCGACCTCCCCTTCTTCACCCCTCCACTTT. The encoded protein is CASSPTSPSSPLHF.